Ten or more counts support the clone carrying this T cell receptor beta chain. Antigen: not known. CDR1 LGHNA and CDR2 YNFKEQ come from the germline V gene. The CDR3 loop spans 16 amino acids. Trimming took 3 bases from V and 0 from J; bases not matched to a gene: 4. This record comes from a study of CD8+CD57+ T cells in acquired aplastic anemia. Study details: An average of roughly 3 ug of DNA was obtained from sorted CD4+ and CD8+ cells. Notes on the study in general: Overlap between patients and controls comprised 25 to 35 CD8+ CDR3 sequences. Patients were compared with controls for CD8+ Simpson's diversity, and no significant difference emerged.

Genomic DNA templated the TCR beta VDJ and CDR3 profiling. Each CDR3 protein gets one entry after TCRdb re-called the reads with MiXCR. The sample yields about 120,000 distinct CDR3 sequences, under 60% seen once. By flow cytometry, patients selected for sequencing had shown an expansion of CD8+CD57+ cells. Patients had undergone no therapy by the time their blood was sampled. Sample: sorted CD4+, CD8+, or CD8+CD57+ T cells (not recorded which) from PBMCs. This TCR came from a human donor with aplastic anemia. The chain employs TRBV4-2 and TRBJ2-1; 8 bases are a match to TRBD2. DNA of the CDR3: TGTGCCAGCAGCCAGGGTAGCGGGACCTCCTACAATGAGCAGTTCTTC. Protein sequence: CASSQGSGTSYNEQFF.